The clone carrying this T cell receptor (beta chain) was counted only a few times. Its specificity is unknown. CDR3 size: 13 residues. CDR1 is SGHTA, CDR2 FQGTGA, per germline. V was pared by 5 bases and J by 0 bases, with 4 bases between. These data originate in a study of T cell responses to AZD1222 COVID-19 vaccine. Findings and caveats of the study: Nearly half of spike-specific TCRs reportedly target unmutated variant regions.

Clones were read by immunoSEQ multiplex PCR, and TCRdb kept only the in-frame ones, dropping some. Of about 120,000 clones listed, approximately 85% are singletons. The TCR originated in an adult in good health. V gene TRBV7-3 combines with J gene TRBJ2-2; D remains ambiguous. Sample: peripheral blood, taken on day 0 of AZD1222 vaccination. The chain's CDR3 is CASSPTNTGELFF. The DNA for the CDR3 is TGTGCCAGCAGCCCGACGAACACCGGGGAGCTGTTTTTT.